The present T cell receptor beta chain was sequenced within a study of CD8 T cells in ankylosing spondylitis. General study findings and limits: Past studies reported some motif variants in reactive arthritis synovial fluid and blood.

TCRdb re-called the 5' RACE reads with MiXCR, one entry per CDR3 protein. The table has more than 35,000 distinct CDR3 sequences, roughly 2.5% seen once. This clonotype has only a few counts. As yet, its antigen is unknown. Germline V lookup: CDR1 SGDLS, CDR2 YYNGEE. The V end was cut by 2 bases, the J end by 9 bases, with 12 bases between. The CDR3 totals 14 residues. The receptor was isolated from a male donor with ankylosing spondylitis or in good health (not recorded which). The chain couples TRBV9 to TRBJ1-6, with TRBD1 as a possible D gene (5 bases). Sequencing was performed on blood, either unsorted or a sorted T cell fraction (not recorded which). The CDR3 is CASSVEGWTSPLHF. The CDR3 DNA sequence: TGTGCCAGCAGCGTGGAGGGGTGGACTTCACCCCTCCACTTT.